One TCR beta chain is described in this entry. The CDR3 has 16 amino acids. The V gene lost 1 base and the J gene lost 0 bases, with 11 bases spanning the gap. Germline assignment: CDR1 SGHRS and CDR2 YFSETQ. The sample is drawn from a study of blood T cell repertoires in COVID-19. Study-level background: Sites in the United States, Italy and Spain provided acute and convalescent COVID-19 samples. The analysed material was cDNA or gDNA that came from T cells, B-cell-depleted T cells, or PBMCs.

In the study's own analysis: How many nucleated cells were present was estimated from reference gene primer amplification. TCRdb's copy holds only in-frame clones and misses some; the assay was immunoSEQ multiplex PCR. V, J and clone size reflect that table, while D and trimming were determined from the DNA. The sample lists some 180,000 clones; 90% were seen once. The rearrangement joins TRBV5-1 to TRBJ2-1; D possibly corresponds to TRBD2 (6 bases). The sequence was collected from a man aged 50 to 59 with acute or convalescent COVID-19. The sample taken for sequencing was peripheral blood. The CDR3 spells CASSLNRGNSYNEQFF. The CDR3 nucleotides read TGCGCCAGCAGCTTGAATCGCGGGAACTCCTACAATGAGCAGTTCTTC.